Listed here are 29 T cell receptor beta chains from one sample, sequenced in a study of spatial heterogeneity in lung cancer. Time point indicated: sample taken at primary tumor resection. One entry per CDR3 protein, called by TCRdb with MiXCR from the 5' RACE reads. The data show approximately 15,000 distinct CDR3 sequences, about 3.6% seen once. The sequences come from normal lung tissue next to the tumor, collected at surgery. The source is a male donor with early-stage non-small cell lung cancer.

This clonotype appeared many times. As an off-target read in a library built for alpha chains, this beta chain has a frequency of little significance. The gene calls are TRBV12-3 or TRBV12-4 and TRBJ2-5; 9 positions agree with TRBD2. V shed 7 bases, J shed 5 bases, and the junction held 5 bases outside the gene matches. The CDR3 sequence is 13 residues long. This CDR3 reads CASTRGRGETQYF. CDR3 nucleotide sequence: TGTGCCAGCACCCGCGGGAGGGGGGAGACCCAGTACTTC.

The table lists this clonotype with many counts. This beta chain is an unintended read in a library built for alpha chains; its size means little. V is TRBV29-1 and J is TRBJ2-3; possibly TRBD2 for D (6 bases). CDR3 length: 16 residues. CDR1 SQVTM and CDR2 ANQGSEA come from the germline V gene. V lost 1 base and J 3 bases, leaving 17 bases between the germline ends. The CDR3 sequence is CSVEGGRGRRTDTQYF. CDR3 nucleotide sequence: TGCAGCGTTGAAGGAGGACGGGGGAGGAGGACAGATACGCAGTATTTT.

This clonotype was observed many times. Because the library targeted alpha chains, this beta chain is an off-target read whose size means little. The chain couples TRBV9 to TRBJ2-1; TRBD1 is a possible D gene (6 bases). Germline V CDR1 and CDR2: SGDLS, YYNGEE. V lost 0 bases to trimming and J lost 13 bases, with 20 bases between them. The CDR3 runs to 15 residues. The CDR3: CASSVGGGPLEHQFF. CDR3 DNA sequence: TGTGCCAGCAGCGTAGGAGGGGGACCTCTGGAACATCAGTTCTTC.

This clonotype was detected many times. This beta chain appears as a stray read in a library generated for alpha chains; its size is not informative. The V call is TRBV5-1, the J call TRBJ2-7; D not resolved. Per the germline V gene, CDR1 is SGHRS and CDR2 is YFSETQ. Trimming left V 4 bases short and J 0 bases short, with 17 bases between. This CDR3 has 16 amino acids. CDR3 coding DNA: TGCGCCAGCAGCCCGATGGGCGCTGATAGCTCCTACGAGCAGTACTTC. This sequence encodes CASSPMGADSSYEQYF.

This clonotype showed up many times. Because the library targeted alpha chains, this beta chain is an off-target read whose size means little. The chain has TRBV4-1 and TRBJ2-7, with 8 bases fitting TRBD2. Looked up from germline, CDR1 is MGHRA and CDR2 is YSYEKL. Trimming cost V 3 bases and J 3 bases; bases outside gene matches: 4. CDR3 length: 14 amino acids. CDR3 sequence: CASSQGLGVYEQYF. CDR3 bases: TGCGCCAGCAGCCAGGGACTAGGGGTCTACGAGCAGTACTTC.

This clonotype was seen at least ten times. Little can be read into the size of this beta chain, an off-target read in a library designed for alpha chains. The chain recombines TRBV30 with TRBJ1-3; no reliable D call. The germline CDR1 and CDR2 sequences are GTSNPN and SVGIG (reference sequence). Between the trimmed V and J ends, which lost 4 bases and 1 base, there was a span of 5 bases. The CDR3 runs 12 residues. The CDR3 sequence is CAWKASGNTIYF. The CDR3 coding sequence is TGTGCCTGGAAAGCTTCTGGAAACACCATATATTTT. The variable domain in full, completed from reference TRBV30 and TRBJ1-3, reads SQTIHQWPATLVQPVGSPLSLECTVEGTSNPNLYWYRQAAGRGLQLLFYSVGIGQISSEVPQNLSASRPQDRQFILSSKKLLLSDSGFYLCAWKASGNTIYFGEGSWLTVV.

By its share, this clonotype is medium-sized. Since the library was made to target alpha chains, this beta chain is a stray read and its abundance is not meaningful. The genes are TRBV18 and TRBJ2-7; D is perhaps TRBD1 (6 bases). From germline, CDR1 is KGHSH and CDR2 LQKENI. The CDR3 totals 16 residues. The V and J ends lost 3 bases and 6 bases respectively, with 21 bases between them. This CDR3 is CASSPTRGSSNIEQYF. DNA for the CDR3: TGTGCCAGCTCACCGACCAGGGGATCTAGCAATATCGAGCAGTACTTC.

This clonotype was counted ten times or more. Since it is a stray read in a library aimed at alpha chains, this beta chain has a size that is not meaningful. V is TRBV6-5 and J is TRBJ2-6; D not certain. In germline, CDR1 is MNHEY, CDR2 SVGAGI. V shed 4 bases and J shed 2 bases, with 9 bases lying between them. The CDR3 length is 15 residues. In DNA, the CDR3 is TGTGCCAGCAGTTCCACATCTCCTGGGGCCAACGTCCTGACTTTC. This translates into CASSSTSPGANVLTF.

This clonotype is deemed medium-sized (0.01 to 0.1%). Because the library targeted alpha chains, this beta chain is an off-target read whose size means little. V is TRBV12-3 or TRBV12-4 and J is TRBJ2-1, with D unclear. V lost 2 bases, J lost 9 bases, and 5 bases lay in between. CDR3 length: 11 amino acids. The CDR3: CASSLNVEQFF. CDR3 DNA: TGTGCCAGCAGTTTAAACGTTGAGCAGTTCTTC.

This clonotype was found many times. Little can be read into the size of this beta chain, an off-target read in a library designed for alpha chains. The gene calls are TRBV12-3 or TRBV12-4 and TRBJ2-7; a weak D match, TRBD2 (5 bases). V gave up 7 bases and J gave up 0 bases, with 10 bases separating them. The CDR3 runs 13 residues. The DNA of the CDR3 is TGTGCCAGCACCCTCACTAGCTCCTACGAGCAGTACTTC. It translates to CASTLTSSYEQYF.

This clonotype was seen many times. Because this beta chain is a stray read in a library intended to capture alpha chains, its abundance should not be given much weight. The CDR3 protein is CSVDRSNTEAFF. In DNA, the CDR3 is TGCAGCGTGGACAGGAGCAACACTGAAGCTTTCTTT. This chain connects TRBV29-1 to TRBJ1-1; 7 nucleotides agree with TRBD1. The CDR3 spans 12 residues. The germline gives CDR1 SQVTM, CDR2 ANQGSEA. Trimming cost V 6 bases and J 2 bases; bases outside gene matches: 3.

This clonotype was seen many times. Since it is a stray read in a library aimed at alpha chains, this beta chain has a size that is not meaningful. The J gene is TRBJ2-7, the V gene TRBV18; 8 positions match TRBD1. From germline, CDR1 is KGHSH and CDR2 LQKENI. The junction had 9 bases not matched to a gene; V was cut back by 6 bases and J by 2 bases. The CDR3 is 15 amino acids. The CDR3 sequence: CASSQGADRPYEQYF. CDR3 DNA: TGTGCCAGCTCGCAGGGGGCAGACCGACCCTACGAGCAGTACTTC.

This clonotype came up many times. Little can be read into the size of this beta chain, an off-target read in a library designed for alpha chains. The rearrangement uses TRBV3-1 and TRBJ2-7, with D possibly TRBD1 on 6 matching bases. This CDR3 region has 13 residues. Germline CDR1 is LGHDT and CDR2 is YNNKEL (reference sequence). Trimming left V 2 bases short and J 7 bases short, with 12 bases between. CDR3 amino acids: CASSQPYTGEQYF. In DNA, the CDR3 is TGTGCCAGCAGCCAACCCTATACAGGGGAGCAGTACTTC.

This clonotype was counted ten times or more. The library was designed around alpha chains, so this beta chain is a stray read whose abundance carries little weight. The chain carries TRBV6-5 and TRBJ1-2, with D unclear. Germline assignment: CDR1 MNHEY and CDR2 SVGAGI. The V gene lost 7 bases and the J gene lost 4 bases, with 7 bases spanning the gap. The CDR3 runs 11 residues. CDR3 in DNA: TGTGCCAGCAAGACGGGCTATGGCTACACCTTC. Translating gives CASKTGYGYTF.

This clonotype showed up many times. A read error may produce the germline difference seen at one junction end. Being off target in a library aimed at alpha chains, this beta chain has a size of little meaning. The chain recombines TRBV7-9 with TRBJ2-2; D not resolved. Germline values: CDR1 SEHNR, CDR2 FQNEAQ (reference sequence). The CDR3 loop spans 13 amino acids. The CDR3 spells CASSLIGTWELFF. The CDR3 nucleotides are TGTGCCAGCAGCTTAATCGGCACCTGGGAGCTGTTTTTT.

Many counts were recorded for this clonotype. Little can be read into the size of this beta chain, an off-target read in a library designed for alpha chains. This chain connects TRBV25-1 to TRBJ1-2; D remains unclear. The CDR3 is 13 residues long. The germline gives CDR1 MGHDK, CDR2 SYGVNS. Trimming took 3 bases from V and 2 from J, leaving 7 bases between them. Here the CDR3 reads CASSDQDNYGYTF. DNA for the CDR3: TGTGCCAGCAGTGATCAGGACAACTATGGCTACACCTTC.

This clonotype has a count of ten or more. Since the library was made to target alpha chains, this beta chain is a stray read and its abundance is not meaningful. The genes are TRBV27 and TRBJ2-1, with 11 nucleotides matching TRBD2. The trim removed 5 bases at V and 9 bases at J, leaving 9 bases unmatched. Germline V gene data show CDR1 as MNHEY and CDR2 as SMNVEV (reference sequence). The CDR3 has 15 amino acids. Written as DNA, the CDR3 is TGTGCCAGCAGTCCCGCTAGCGGGAGGATCGGTGAGCAGTTCTTC. Its translation is CASSPASGRIGEQFF.

By share, this clonotype ranks as medium-sized. This beta chain is a stray sequence in a library constructed for alpha chains; its clone size is not meaningful. CDR3 DNA: TGCAGTGCTCAACAGACAGATTTAGCTAACTATGGCTACACCTTC. Its protein is CSAQQTDLANYGYTF. V gene TRBV20-1 combines with J gene TRBJ1-2; D is possibly TRBD1 (5 bases). CDR1 and CDR2 (germline): DFQATT, SNEGSKA (reference sequence). V lost 5 bases, J lost 0 bases, and 16 bases lay in between. The CDR3 spans 15 residues.

Ten or more counts support this clonotype. Because this beta chain is a stray read in a library intended to capture alpha chains, its abundance should not be given much weight. The chain is built from TRBV6-1 and TRBJ2-3; 9 bases match TRBD2. Germline CDR1 MNHNS, CDR2 SASEGT. V gave up 1 base and J gave up 5 bases; unmatched junction bases: 4. The CDR3 runs 15 residues. The CDR3 loop reads CASSEVAGEGDTQYF. The DNA for the CDR3 is TGTGCCAGCAGTGAAGTAGCGGGAGAGGGAGATACGCAGTATTTT.

This clonotype was picked up many times. The size of this beta chain means little, since it is a stray read in a library made for alpha chains. This chain joins TRBV15 and TRBJ1-2; D unresolved. V was clipped by 0 bases and J by 7 bases, with 21 bases between them. The CDR3 spans 17 residues. CDR1 and CDR2 (germline): LNHNV, YYDKDF (reference sequence). The DNA of the CDR3 is TGTGCCACCAGCAGAGATCCTCCTTCTGGGAGACTTGGTGGCTACACCTTC. This encodes CATSRDPPSGRLGGYTF.

This clonotype came up many times. For a library built for alpha chains, this beta chain is a stray read; little rests on its size. This sequence joins TRBV6-1 and TRBJ2-5; 12 bases align to TRBD2. J lost 5 bases, V lost 4 bases, and 5 bases had no gene match. Germline-derived CDR1 and CDR2 are MNHNS and SASEGT. This CDR3 is built from 15 residues. Here the CDR3 DNA reads TGTGCCAGCAGTGGCGCTAGCGGGAGGGAGGAGACCCAGTACTTC. Residues: CASSGASGREETQYF.

By share of the sample, this clonotype is medium-sized. Because this beta chain is a stray read in a library intended to capture alpha chains, its abundance should not be given much weight. The chain joins TRBV12-3 or TRBV12-4 to TRBJ2-5; D is unclear. CDR3 length equals 11 residues. Trimming pared 6 bases from V and 2 bases from J, leaving 4 bases between. Written as DNA, the CDR3 is TGTGCCAGCAGCGCACAAGAGACCCAGTACTTC. This gives the protein CASSAQETQYF.

This clonotype qualifies as medium-sized. A library made for alpha chains picked up this beta chain off target, so its size means little. The CDR3, as DNA: TGTGCCAGCAGCTCCGGGACAGGGCATCAGCCCCAGCATTTT. Encoded protein: CASSSGTGHQPQHF. The chain links TRBV7-9 to TRBJ1-5, with TRBD1 identical over 9 bases. The germline gives CDR1 SEHNR, CDR2 FQNEAQ (reference sequence). The CDR3 consists of 14 residues. With 4 bases clipped from V and 5 bases from J, the junction kept 3 bases outside the gene matches.

In its sample, this clonotype was seen many times. Since it is a stray read in a library aimed at alpha chains, this beta chain has a size that is not meaningful. V is TRBV27 and J is TRBJ1-3; D not certain. CDR3 length: 14 amino acids. The V gene lost 6 bases and the J gene lost 3 bases, with 12 bases spanning the gap. Germline lookup yields CDR1 MNHEY and CDR2 SMNVEV (reference sequence). In nucleotides, the CDR3 is TGTGCCAGCAGACAGAGTGTGGGTGGAAACACCATATATTTT. The encoded protein is CASRQSVGGNTIYF.

This clonotype was observed many times. This beta chain turned up in a library designed for alpha chains; as an off-target read, its abundance says little. The chain has TRBV7-2 and TRBJ1-1, with a weak D call TRBD1 (5 bases). CDR1 is SGHTA, CDR2 FQGNSA, per germline. Trimming left V 5 bases short and J 1 base short, with 11 bases between. The CDR3 covers 14 residues. The CDR3: CASSPFQGNTEAFF. The CDR3 DNA sequence: TGTGCCAGCAGCCCATTTCAGGGGAACACTGAAGCTTTCTTT.

This clonotype was counted at least ten times. The library was prepared for alpha chains; this beta chain is a stray read, so its frequency means little. V and J are TRBV4-1 and TRBJ2-3; tentatively, D is TRBD1 or TRBD2 (5 bases each). V was cut by 4 bases and J by 0 bases, with 17 bases left in between. The germline gives CDR1 MGHRA, CDR2 YSYEKL. The CDR3 covers 17 residues. CDR3 residues: CASSRKTGTTSTDTQYF. The CDR3 DNA is TGCGCCAGCAGCCGTAAAACCGGGACGACTAGCACAGATACGCAGTATTTT.

At least ten counts were recorded for this clonotype. This beta chain slipped into a library made for alpha chains as a stray read, so its size is not meaningful. The rearrangement joins TRBV6-1 to TRBJ1-6, with D perhaps matching TRBD1 (5 bases). This CDR3 has 16 residues. The germline CDR1 and CDR2 sequences are MNHNS and SASEGT. V lost 8 bases and J 0 bases, leaving 14 bases between the germline ends. The CDR3 nucleotides are TGTGCCAGCGTCCGGGACGTCAGCTCCTATAATTCACCCCTCCACTTT. It encodes CASVRDVSSYNSPLHF.

In its sample, this clonotype was seen many times. As an off-target read in a library built for alpha chains, this beta chain has a frequency of little significance. This sequence joins TRBV4-2 and TRBJ1-2; no definite D call. The germline V gene encodes CDR1 LGHNA and CDR2 YNFKEQ. The length of the CDR3 is 14 residues. The V gene lost 1 base and the J gene lost 2 bases, with 8 bases spanning the gap. CDR3 coding DNA: TGTGCCAGCAGCCAAGGTGAAACAAACTATGGCTACACCTTC. Residues: CASSQGETNYGYTF.

This clonotype has ten or more counts. This beta chain turned up in a library designed for alpha chains; as an off-target read, its abundance says little. This chain links TRBV12-3 or TRBV12-4 with TRBJ1-6; D is ambiguous. There are 15 residues in the CDR3. V was cut by 1 base and J by 9 bases, with 13 bases left in between. DNA for the CDR3: TGTGCCAGCAGTTTAGTCCCAGACGGAAGTTCACCCCTCCACTTT. Its translation: CASSLVPDGSSPLHF.